These T cell receptor beta chains were read from a single sample in a study of OX40 agonist ivuxolimab in advanced cancers. Clones were sequenced by immunoSEQ multiplex PCR, and TCRdb holds only the in-frame ones, with some missing. The table shows about 58,000 clones, with 70% to 85% occurring only once. The sample was CD4+ or CD8+ T cells sorted from blood, taken in a trial of the OX40 agonist ivuxolimab. These receptor sequences come from an adult with an advanced solid tumor such as melanoma, head and neck, liver or kidney cancer. CDR3s include the opening cysteine and the closing phenylalanine or tryptophan. The D gene is left open where the match is weak. Clone sizes are given selectively: once, few, many, or a class where the clone is expanded.

15	TRBD1	-	TRBV7-2	TRBJ2-2	CASRPGTGTTGELFF	TGTGCCAGCAGACCCGGGACAGGGACCACCGGGGAGCTGTTTTTT
16	-	few	TRBV7-9	TRBJ2-5	CASSLGQAGAWETQYF	TGTGCCAGCAGCTTAGGTCAGGCAGGGGCCTGGGAGACCCAGTACTTC
12	-	-	TRBV18	TRBJ1-1	CASSPQVTEAFF	TGTGCCAGCTCACCTCAAGTAACTGAAGCTTTCTTT
13	-	-	TRBV4-2	TRBJ2-1	CASSQETPREQFF	TGTGCCAGCAGCCAAGAAACCCCGCGGGAGCAGTTCTTC
15	-	-	TRBV7-9	TRBJ2-1	CASSLGGDSLNEQFF	TGTGCCAGCAGCTTAGGGGGGGACTCCCTAAATGAGCAGTTCTTC
15	-	-	TRBV9	TRBJ2-4	CASSVDGLTKNIQYF	TGTGCCAGCAGCGTAGATGGACTCACCAAAAACATTCAGTACTTC
13	-	-	TRBV5-4	TRBJ1-1	CASSHTTNTEAFF	TGTGCCAGCAGCCATACAACGAACACTGAAGCTTTCTTT
16	TRBD2	-	TRBV2	TRBJ2-1	CASRLRLAGGENEQFF	TGTGCCAGCAGACTTAGACTAGCGGGGGGGGAAAATGAGCAGTTCTTC
15	TRBD2	-	TRBV7-2	TRBJ2-1	CASSLAISGGVEQFF	TGTGCCAGCAGCTTAGCGATAAGCGGGGGGGTTGAGCAGTTCTTC
14	-	-	TRBV7-2	TRBJ1-5	CASSLHLGNQPQHF	TGTGCCAGCAGCTTACACCTGGGGAATCAGCCCCAGCATTTT
14	-	-	TRBV30	TRBJ1-5	CAWSVAGRNQPQHF	TGTGCCTGGAGTGTAGCCGGTCGCAATCAGCCCCAGCATTTT
15	-	few	TRBV18	TRBJ2-6	CASTAAISGANVLTF	TGTGCCAGCACCGCAGCGATTTCTGGGGCCAACGTCCTGACTTTC
16	TRBD1	-	TRBV7-2	TRBJ2-7	CASSLDAGQGASEQYF	TGTGCCAGCAGCTTAGATGCGGGACAGGGGGCTAGCGAGCAGTACTTC
23	TRBD2	-	TRBV19	TRBJ2-1	CASSIRRGRIGASGRHSYNEQFF	TGTGCCAGTAGTATCAGGCGGGGGCGAATCGGGGCTAGCGGGAGACACTCCTACAATGAGCAGTTCTTC
15	TRBD2	-	TRBV5-1	TRBJ2-7	CASSPTSGSVYEQYF	TGCGCCAGCAGCCCTACTAGCGGGAGTGTTTACGAGCAGTACTTC
13	TRBD1	-	TRBV29-1	TRBJ1-2	CSVQDRGGYGYTF	TGCAGCGTTCAGGACAGGGGAGGCTATGGCTACACCTTC
14	-	-	TRBV27	TRBJ1-4	CASSAGAWNEKLFF	TGTGCCAGCAGTGCGGGGGCCTGGAATGAAAAACTGTTTTTT